This TCR beta chain was recovered during a study of cytomegalovirus exposure and HLA in healthy donors. Broader study findings: In vitro testing confirmed three CMV-associated chains as specific for CMV antigens.

On this clone itself: The antigen is unknown.

Libraries were prepared by immunoSEQ multiplex PCR; TCRdb keeps only in-frame clonotypes and omits some of them. Of some 250,000 clones listed, almost 90% are singletons. Donors were drawn from the 120-subject validation cohort, separate from the approximately 670-subject first cohort. The TCR originated in a woman aged 18-29 years in good health and CMV-seronegative. The sample was PBMCs.

The CDR3 here is CASSIRRDRTYGYTF. CDR3 coding DNA: TGTGCCAGTAGTATCCGCCGGGACAGGACCTATGGCTACACCTTC. The chain combines TRBV19 with TRBJ1-2; 8 nucleotides agree with TRBD1. The germline V gene has CDR1 LNHDA and CDR2 SQIVND (reference sequence). This CDR3 has 15 residues. J was trimmed by 4 bases and V by 3 bases; bases with no gene match: 7.